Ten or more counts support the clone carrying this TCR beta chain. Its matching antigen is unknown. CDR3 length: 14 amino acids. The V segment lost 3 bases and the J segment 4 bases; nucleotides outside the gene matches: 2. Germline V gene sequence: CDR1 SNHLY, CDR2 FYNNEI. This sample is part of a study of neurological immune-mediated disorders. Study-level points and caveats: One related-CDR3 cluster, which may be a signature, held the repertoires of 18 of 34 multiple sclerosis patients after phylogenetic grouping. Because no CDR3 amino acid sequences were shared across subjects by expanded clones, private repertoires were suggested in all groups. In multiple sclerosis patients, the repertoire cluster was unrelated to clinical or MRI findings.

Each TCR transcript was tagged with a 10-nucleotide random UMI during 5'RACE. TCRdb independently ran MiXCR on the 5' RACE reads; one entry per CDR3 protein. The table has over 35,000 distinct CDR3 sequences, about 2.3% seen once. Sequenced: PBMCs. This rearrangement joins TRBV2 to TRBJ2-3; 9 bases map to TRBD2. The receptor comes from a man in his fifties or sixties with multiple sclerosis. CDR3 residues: CASSDVAGADTQYF. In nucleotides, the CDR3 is TGTGCCAGCAGTGATGTAGCGGGAGCAGATACGCAGTATTTT.